Detailed here is one T cell receptor beta chain. These data come from a study of T cell responses to AZD1222 COVID-19 vaccine. Method: immunoSEQ multiplex PCR; TCRdb's copy keeps in-frame clones and lacks some. This table has about 76,000 clones, roughly 88% appearing once. CDR3 size: 14 residues. Germline CDR1 KGHSH, CDR2 LQKENI. V lost 0 bases and J 7 bases, leaving 7 bases between the germline ends. The chain combines TRBV18 with TRBJ1-6; D unresolved. Source: peripheral blood, taken on day 0 of AZD1222 vaccination. The clonotype was recovered from an adult in good health. The CDR3 coding sequence is TGTGCCAGCTCACCACCCGGGCCCAATTCACCCCTCCACTTT. Translating it yields CASSPPGPNSPLHF.